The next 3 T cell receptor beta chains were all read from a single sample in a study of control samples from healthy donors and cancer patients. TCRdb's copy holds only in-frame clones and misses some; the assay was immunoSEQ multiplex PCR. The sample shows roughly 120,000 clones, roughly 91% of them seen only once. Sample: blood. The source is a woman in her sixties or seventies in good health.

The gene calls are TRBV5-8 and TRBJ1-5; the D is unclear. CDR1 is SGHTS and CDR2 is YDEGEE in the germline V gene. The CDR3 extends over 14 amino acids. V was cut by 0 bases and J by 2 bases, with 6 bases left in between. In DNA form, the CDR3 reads TGTGCCAGCAGCTTGGGTGGGGGCAATCAGCCCCAGCATTTT. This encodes CASSLGGGNQPQHF.

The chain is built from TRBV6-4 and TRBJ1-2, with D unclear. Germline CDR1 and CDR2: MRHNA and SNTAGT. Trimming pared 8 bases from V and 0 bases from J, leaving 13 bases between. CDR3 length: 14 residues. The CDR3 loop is CASGRPGPNYGYTF. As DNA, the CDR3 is TGTGCCAGCGGTCGACCGGGCCCTAACTATGGCTACACCTTC.

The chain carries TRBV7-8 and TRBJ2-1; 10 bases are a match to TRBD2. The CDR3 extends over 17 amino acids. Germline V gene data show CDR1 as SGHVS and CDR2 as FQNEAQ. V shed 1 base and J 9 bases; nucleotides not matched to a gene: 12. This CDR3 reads CASSLELLASGGFEQFF. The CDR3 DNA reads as TGTGCCAGCAGCTTAGAATTACTGGCTAGCGGGGGTTTTGAGCAGTTCTTC.